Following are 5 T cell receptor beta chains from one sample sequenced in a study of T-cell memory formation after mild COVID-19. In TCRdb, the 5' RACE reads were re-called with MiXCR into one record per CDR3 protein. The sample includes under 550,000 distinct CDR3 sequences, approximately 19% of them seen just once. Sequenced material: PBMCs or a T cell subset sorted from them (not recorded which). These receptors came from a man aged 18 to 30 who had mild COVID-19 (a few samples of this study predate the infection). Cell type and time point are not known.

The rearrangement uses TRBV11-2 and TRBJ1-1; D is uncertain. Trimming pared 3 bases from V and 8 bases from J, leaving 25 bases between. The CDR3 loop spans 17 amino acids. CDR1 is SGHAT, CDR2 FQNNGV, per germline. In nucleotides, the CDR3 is TGTGCCAGCAGCTTGATTGGTTTCGGCAGACTCACTAAGGAAGCTTTCTTT. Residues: CASSLIGFGRLTKEAFF.

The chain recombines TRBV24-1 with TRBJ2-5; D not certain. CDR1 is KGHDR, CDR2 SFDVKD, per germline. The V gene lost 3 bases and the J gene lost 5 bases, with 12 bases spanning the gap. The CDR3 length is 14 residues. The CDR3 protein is CATSDQKGWETQYF. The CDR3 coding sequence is TGTGCCACCAGTGATCAGAAGGGATGGGAGACCCAGTACTTC.

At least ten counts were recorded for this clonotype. In DNA form, the CDR3 reads TGTGCCAGTAGTATTCGGTTGGGCAATCAGCCCCAGCATTTT. As protein: CASSIRLGNQPQHF. The genes are TRBV19 and TRBJ1-5; D unclear. The germline V and J ends were trimmed by 3 bases and 2 bases, with 8 bases remaining between them. Germline lookup yields CDR1 LNHDA and CDR2 SQIVND (reference sequence). The CDR3 extends over 14 amino acids.

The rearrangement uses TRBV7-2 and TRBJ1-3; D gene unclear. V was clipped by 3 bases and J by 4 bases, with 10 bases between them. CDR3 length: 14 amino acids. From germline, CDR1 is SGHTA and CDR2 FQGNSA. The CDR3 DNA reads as TGTGCCAGCAGCTTTGACCTAGACGGAAACACCATATATTTT. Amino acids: CASSFDLDGNTIYF.

The CDR3, as DNA: TGCAGCGTCCGAGCCGAGGAAACTAATGAAAAACTGTTTTTT. This codes for CSVRAEETNEKLFF. This chain joins TRBV29-1 and TRBJ1-4; D not certain. Germline lookup yields CDR1 SQVTM and CDR2 ANQGSEA. CDR3 length: 14 amino acids. V lost 6 bases and J 1 base, leaving 12 bases between the germline ends.